The entry that follows covers one T cell receptor beta chain sequence. Antigen unknown. The record originates from a study of blood T cells in healthy people across ages. Researchers report isolating at least 6.5 million PBMCs per sample. Overall study results and limits: Diversity estimates from one million T cells were considered underestimates.

A sample-barcoded 5' primer and a J-beta primer mix were used in a second PCR of roughly 6 to 11 cycles. TCRdb reanalysed the 5' RACE reads using MiXCR and keeps one entry per CDR3 protein. The top ten hold 11% of the sample, which has roughly 1.7 million distinct CDR3 sequences, 30% to 40% seen once. CDR1 and CDR2 from the germline V gene are LGHNA and YNFKEQ. V was trimmed by 2 bases and J by 0 bases, leaving 11 bases between them. The CDR3 extends over 15 amino acids. The source of this sequence is a woman in her 30s in good health. The gene calls are TRBV4-2 and TRBJ2-7; D not resolved. Sequencing used blood. The CDR3 DNA is TGTGCCAGCAGCCAATCCGAAGCGCCCTCCTACGAGCAGTACTTC. Translation gives CASSQSEAPSYEQYF.